This entry is about one TCR beta chain. Its antigen is still unknown. No base quality information exists; no much larger clone differs at one position. In Seattle, one collaborating source enrolled patients while the infection was active and tracked those patients longitudinally over the course of disease. The collaborating institutions used their own protocols to collect whole blood in K2EDTA tubes. Collaborator samples were shipped for TCRbeta analysis as frozen whole blood, isolated PBMCs, or DNA extracted from either sample type. The CDR3 measures 14 amino acids from cysteine to phenylalanine. Only the CDR3 portion is preserved as DNA: 42 bases, with reading frame beginning at the first base. CDR1 is given as SEHNR and CDR2 as FQNEAQ, both from the germline V gene (reference sequence). The trim is 1 base for V and 4 bases for J, with a gap of 8 bases between the germline ends. The immunoSEQ Assay, a bias-controlled multiplex PCR, was used to amplify TCRbeta CDR3 regions from genomic DNA. Per the source publication's procedure: Nucleated cell counts per sample were estimated from amplification of reference gene primers within the assay. To quantify the absolute abundance of each unique TCRbeta CDR3 rearrangement, sequence reads were collapsed and filtered. For each sample, productive Simpson clonality was calculated as the square root of Simpson's diversity index across productive rearrangements. Entries here come from immuneACCESS through TCRdb and include only in-frame sequences with V and J called. Some clones fail to appear in such tables; in the studies checked, an unresolved V gene covers under half of the shortfall, and the cause of the remainder is unknown. The V and J calls and clone size come from that table; D and trimming were worked out from the DNA. The sample table lists about 170,000 clones, approximately 91% of them with a count of one. Jointly, the top ten make up approximately 4.6% of the sample.

This entry is derived from a study of blood T cell repertoires in COVID-19 (TCRdb year 2020). Concerning the study at large: Samples from collaborators originated in the United States, Italy and Spain and spanned both the acute and convalescent phases of COVID-19. Subjects who had been exposed to COVID-19, were actively infected with it, or had recovered from it provided the deeply sampled blood TCRbeta repertoires that made up the dataset. Where available, HLA class I and class II types were obtained from metadata supplied by the sample provider rather than from assay-based typing. A de-identified subject ID, COVID-19 status, age in years and sex were almost always included in the sample metadata. The samples were drawn from two sources: the first 160 participants of the ongoing ImmuneRACE study, and 1,254 subjects contributed by 6 global collaborators. The prospective study material was composed of cDNA or gDNA derived from T cells, B-cell-depleted T cells, or PBMCs. The repertoires were released in a freely available public database intended as a resource for research on the immune response to SARS-CoV-2.

Beyond this particular receptor, the publication reports: The amount of clinical and demographic metadata varied by source and participant and was provided uncurated.

This TCR derives from a man younger than 30 with COVID-19, enrolled during active disease. The sequenced sample was peripheral blood. The rearranged segments are TRBV7-9 and TRBJ2-1, with the D gene not confidently named. The CDR3 in this case is CASSLDARYNEQFF. The nucleotides are TGTGCCAGCAGCTTAGATGCCCGGTACAATGAGCAGTTCTTC.